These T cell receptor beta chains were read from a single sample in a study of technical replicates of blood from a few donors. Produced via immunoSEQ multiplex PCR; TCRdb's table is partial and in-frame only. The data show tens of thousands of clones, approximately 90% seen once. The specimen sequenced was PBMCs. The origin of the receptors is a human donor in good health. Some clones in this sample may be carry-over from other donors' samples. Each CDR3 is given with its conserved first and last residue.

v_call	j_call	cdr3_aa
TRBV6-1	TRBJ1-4	CASIPGGEGEKLFF
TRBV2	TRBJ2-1	CASSPLAGNEQFF
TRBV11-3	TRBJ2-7	CASSPGTGGEQYF
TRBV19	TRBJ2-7	CASSELPGGGYEQYF
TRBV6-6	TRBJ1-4	CASRWTGGAGSEKLFF
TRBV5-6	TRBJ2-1	CASSILAFSNEQFF
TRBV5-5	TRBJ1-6	CASSTEVGTELSPLHF
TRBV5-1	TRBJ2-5	CASSLEGAGGYQETQYF
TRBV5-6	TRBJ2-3	CASSILAGAPASTDTQYF
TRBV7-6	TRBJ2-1	CASSSRDRVPFF